Presented here are 22 T cell receptor beta chains from one specimen sequenced in a study of shared clonotypes between healthy human individuals. This table comes from immunoSEQ multiplex PCR, and its TCRdb copy is limited to in-frame clones, with some not included. The repertoire holds over 2 million clones, with roughly 92% as singletons. Sequenced: naive CD4+ T cells from PBMCs. Subset in this sample: CD45RA+ positively selected. Receptors were obtained from a man younger than 35 in good health. Some clones in this sample may be carry-over from other donors' samples.

The gene calls are TRBV28 and TRBJ1-1; D is uncertain. CDR1 is MDHEN, CDR2 SYDVKM, per germline. The CDR3 is made up of 14 amino acids. V shed 7 bases and J shed 1 base, with 13 bases lying between them. CDR3 sequence reads: CASNLGYQNTEAFF. In nucleotides, the CDR3 is TGTGCCAGCAACTTAGGGTACCAGAACACTGAAGCTTTCTTT.

This clone is a singleton in its sample. The chain carries TRBV20-1 and TRBJ2-2; D remains unclear. The CDR3 runs 11 residues. The V gene's germline CDR1 is DFQATT and CDR2 SNEGSKA (reference sequence). CDR3 DNA sequence: TGCAGAGCCACAGCAGGTGGGGAGCTGTTTTTT. Protein sequence: CRATAGGELFF.

As DNA, the CDR3 is TGTGCCACCAGCAGTGAAGGGGGGCCACGTCAGCCCCAGCATTTT. It is translated as CATSSEGGPRQPQHF. This chain connects TRBV15 to TRBJ1-5; D perhaps matches TRBD1 (6 bases). The CDR3 spans 15 residues. Per germline, CDR1 LNHNV and CDR2 YYDKDF (reference sequence). V was cut by 3 bases and J by 6 bases, with 15 bases left in between.

The chain has TRBV25-1 and TRBJ2-7; 8 positions match TRBD1. This CDR3 comprises 13 residues. Germline V gene data show CDR1 as MGHDK and CDR2 as SYGVNS. Germline trimming cut 7 bases from V and 3 bases from J; bases unmatched to any gene: 5. This CDR3 is CASTADRDYEQYF. The CDR3 DNA is TGTGCCAGCACTGCGGACAGGGACTACGAGCAGTACTTC.

The V gene is TRBV4-3, the J gene TRBJ1-1; TRBD1 is a possible D gene (6 bases). The V gene's germline CDR1 is LGHNA and CDR2 YSLEER. V lost 6 bases and J lost 3, with 23 bases in between. The CDR3 runs 17 residues. CDR3 DNA sequence: TGCGCCAGCAGACTAAATGAGCCAAGGGGGGCCCACACTGAAGCTTTCTTT. It codes for CASRLNEPRGAHTEAFF.

V gene TRBV4-2 combines with J gene TRBJ2-1; TRBD2 agrees at 11 bases. CDR1 is LGHNA and CDR2 is YNFKEQ in the germline V gene. CDR3 length: 16 residues. With 1 base clipped from V and 7 bases from J, the junction kept 6 bases outside the gene matches. This CDR3 reads CASSQVSGRAYNEQFF. The CDR3 DNA follows: TGTGCCAGCAGCCAAGTTAGCGGGAGGGCTTATAATGAGCAGTTCTTC.

The chain is built from TRBV6-5 and TRBJ1-2; 7 bases match TRBD1. The CDR3 is 15 amino acids. Per the germline V gene, CDR1 is MNHEY and CDR2 is SVGAGI. Trimming removed 5 bases from V and 4 bases from J; junction bases left unmatched: 10. CDR3 nucleotide sequence: TGTGCCAGCAGTAACGCCTACAGGGGTGGCTATGGCTACACCTTC. As protein: CASSNAYRGGYGYTF.

CDR3 DNA: TGCAGCGTTGAAATTGGTAGCCAGGGGGAGACCCAGTACTTC. Translated: CSVEIGSQGETQYF. This chain connects TRBV29-1 to TRBJ2-5; D might be TRBD1 (6 bases). The CDR3 extends over 14 amino acids. Germline CDR1 and CDR2: SQVTM and ANQGSEA. V lost 2 bases, J lost 5 bases, and 15 bases lay in between.

This rearrangement joins TRBV7-9 to TRBJ2-7; either TRBD1 or TRBD2 may supply D (6 bases each). In germline, CDR1 is SEHNR, CDR2 FQNEAQ (reference sequence). V was trimmed by 3 bases and J by 5 bases, leaving 20 bases between them. The CDR3 has 16 residues. The CDR3 here is CASSLGAGGDRHEQYF. The DNA for the CDR3 is TGTGCCAGCAGCTTGGGGGCCGGCGGGGATCGACACGAGCAGTACTTC.

For this clone: Within the sample, other DNA sequences also encode this same CDR3. CDR3 DNA: TGTGCCAGCAGCGCCACAGGGACCTCCTACGAGCAGTACTTC. Translated: CASSATGTSYEQYF. The V and J genes are TRBV9 and TRBJ2-7; tentatively, D is TRBD1 (6 bases). This CDR3 comprises 14 residues. Trimming took 3 bases from V and 0 from J, leaving 10 bases between them. Germline lookup yields CDR1 SGDLS and CDR2 YYNGEE. Together with reference TRBV9 and TRBJ2-7, the CDR3 gives the full variable domain: DSGVTQTPKHLITATGQRVTLRCSPRSGDLSVYWYQQSLDQGLQFLIQYYNGEERAKGNILERFSAQQFPDLHSELNLSSLELGDSALYFCASSATGTSYEQYFGPGTRLTVT.

V and J are TRBV7-3 and TRBJ2-3, with TRBD2 identical over 12 bases. V lost 1 base to trimming and J lost 6 bases; unmatched junction nucleotides: 14. Germline V gives CDR1 SGHTA, CDR2 FQGTGA. The CDR3 has 19 residues. The CDR3 DNA sequence: TGTGCCAGCAGCTTAATGACGACTAGCGGGAGAAGTTCAGTGGATACGCAGTATTTT. As protein: CASSLMTTSGRSSVDTQYF.

The gene calls are TRBV25-1 and TRBJ2-3, with a weak D call TRBD2 (5 bases). The germline V gene encodes CDR1 MGHDK and CDR2 SYGVNS. The CDR3 runs 16 residues. V was trimmed by 1 base and J by 4 bases, leaving 15 bases between them. CDR3 in DNA: TGTGCCAGCAGTGAATCGGGCAGACGGGGTCCAGATACGCAGTATTTT. It codes for CASSESGRRGPDTQYF. Full variable domain (remainder filled in from reference TRBV25-1 and TRBJ2-3): EADIYQTPRYLVIGTGKKITLECSQTMGHDKMYWYQQDPGMELHLIHYSYGVNSTEKGDLSSESTVSRIRTEHFPLTLESARPSHTSQYLCASSESGRRGPDTQYFGPGTRLTVL.

V gene TRBV6-5 combines with J gene TRBJ1-1, with D hard to call. Germline V gene sequence: CDR1 MNHEY, CDR2 SVGAGI. This CDR3 contains 13 residues. V was pared by 3 bases and J by 0 bases, with 5 bases between. CDR3 sequence (DNA): TGTGCCAGCAGTTATGATATGAACACTGAAGCTTTCTTT. Translation: CASSYDMNTEAFF.

This clone was counted only a few times. The chain couples TRBV5-4 to TRBJ1-1; 11 bases line up with TRBD1. V lost 3 bases and J lost 5; bases outside the gene matches: 3. Per the germline V gene, CDR1 is SGHNT and CDR2 is YYREEE (reference sequence). The CDR3 totals 14 residues. The CDR3 nucleotides read TGTGCCAGCAGCTCTCGGGACAGGGGGACTGAAGCTTTCTTT. Translating gives CASSSRDRGTEAFF.

Concerning this clone: This sample also contains other DNA sequences that code for the same CDR3. The V gene is TRBV6-5, the J gene TRBJ1-5, with no clear D. CDR1 MNHEY and CDR2 SVGAGI come from the germline V gene. The CDR3 has 14 amino acids. The germline V and J ends were trimmed by 5 bases and 0 bases, with 8 bases remaining between them. For the CDR3, the DNA is TGTGCCAGCAGTCAGACGGATAGCAATCAGCCCCAGCATTTT. Protein product: CASSQTDSNQPQHF.

V is TRBV7-3 and J is TRBJ2-3; D perhaps matches TRBD2 (6 bases). The ends were cut back, 3 bases at V and 4 bases at J, with 17 bases in the middle. This CDR3 region has 16 residues. In germline, CDR1 is SGHTA, CDR2 FQGTGA. Written as DNA, the CDR3 is TGTGCCAGCAGCTTTCGTGGGGGGTATCTGGCAGATACGCAGTATTTT. It translates to CASSFRGGYLADTQYF.

The chain links TRBV28 to TRBJ2-2, with 9 bases matching TRBD1. Germline trimming cut 6 bases from V and 4 bases from J; bases unmatched to any gene: 9. Germline V gene sequence: CDR1 MDHEN, CDR2 SYDVKM. CDR3 size: 16 residues. The CDR3 is CASRRIGQGRTGELFF. CDR3 nucleotide sequence: TGTGCCAGCAGAAGGATAGGACAGGGGCGCACCGGGGAGCTGTTTTTT.

The DNA for the CDR3 is TGTGCCAGCAGCGTAGAAACAGGGAGAGAGACCCAGTACTTC. It codes for CASSVETGRETQYF. The chain is built from TRBV9 and TRBJ2-5, with D perhaps matching TRBD1 (6 bases). The CDR3 runs to 14 residues. Trimming stripped 0 bases from V and 4 bases from J, with 10 bases between. Germline V gene lookup returns CDR1 SGDLS and CDR2 YYNGEE.

The gene calls are TRBV11-2 and TRBJ1-2; TRBD1 might be the D (6 bases). Looked up from germline, CDR1 is SGHAT and CDR2 is FQNNGV. The CDR3 consists of 15 residues. Deletions cut 4 bases from V and 4 bases from J, with 16 bases between. CDR3 sequence reads: CASSSEQGSFYGYTF. In nucleotides, the CDR3 is TGTGCCAGCAGCTCAGAACAGGGATCTTTCTATGGCTACACCTTC. The full variable domain, in which reference TRBV11-2 and TRBJ1-2 provide the parts outside the CDR3, is EAGVAQSPRYKIIEKRQSVAFWCNPISGHATLYWYQQILGQGPKLLIQFQNNGVVDDSQLPKDRFSAERLKGVDSTLKIQPAKLEDSAVYLCASSSEQGSFYGYTFGSGTRLTVV.

With respect to this clone: Other DNA sequences within the sample encode an identical CDR3. This chain connects TRBV29-1 to TRBJ1-1, with D maybe TRBD1 (5 bases). Germline V lookup: CDR1 SQVTM, CDR2 ANQGSEA. Between the trimmed V and J ends, which lost 4 bases and 2 bases, there was a span of 8 bases. This CDR3 spans 12 amino acids. The CDR3: CSVGGFNTEAFF. CDR3 DNA sequence: TGCAGCGTTGGGGGGTTTAACACTGAAGCTTTCTTT.

The chain has TRBV6-6 and TRBJ1-1; D remains ambiguous. Trimming left V 0 bases short and J 4 bases short, with 6 bases between. The CDR3 totals 13 residues. Germline CDR1 and CDR2: MNHNY and SVGAGI (reference sequence). The CDR3, as DNA: TGTGCCAGCAGTTACTCCGGACCCACTGAAGCTTTCTTT. Protein product: CASSYSGPTEAFF.

The J gene is TRBJ1-2, the V gene TRBV28, with 8 positions matching TRBD1. This CDR3 spans 14 amino acids. The ends lost 0 bases at V and 4 bases at J; junction bases unmatched: 1. CDR1 and CDR2 (germline): MDHEN, SYDVKM. The CDR3 DNA reads as TGTGCCAGCAGTTTATGGGACAGGGCCTATGGCTACACCTTC. It yields the protein CASSLWDRAYGYTF.